This entry lists 25 T cell receptor beta chains sequenced from one sample in a study of T cells in Graves' hyperthyroidism and ophthalmopathy. RNA transcripts yielded amplified TCR beta CDR3 regions. Initially, a first-round RT-PCR of the TCR CDR3 employed the HTBI primer set. Using its own MiXCR run on the multiplex PCR reads, TCRdb lists one record per CDR3 protein. Of under 800,000 distinct CDR3 sequences in the sample, roughly 15% are singletons; the top ten hold 10% to 13%. Sequences were obtained from blood. The receptors originated from a woman aged 18-29 years with Graves' hyperthyroidism.

To note about this clonotype: With a much larger clone just one base away, this may be a read error. The conserved final phenylalanine or tryptophan is absent from the CDR3, which likely points to a read error. V usage is TRBV7-2 and J usage is TRBJ2-7; weak D call: TRBD2 (5 bases). In germline, CDR1 is SGHTA, CDR2 FQGNSA. The CDR3 contains 12 residues. Trimming cost V 2 bases and J 9 bases, with 11 bases left between them. The CDR3 nucleotides are TGTGCCAGCAGCTTAAACGGGGTGGTGCAGTACCTC. It codes for CASSLNGVVQYL.

This clonotype was counted ten times or more. The chain is built from TRBV7-6 and TRBJ2-1; TRBD2 matches 9 bases. The V segment lost 2 bases and the J segment 7 bases; nucleotides outside the gene matches: 12. Per germline, CDR1 SGHVS and CDR2 FNYEAQ. This CDR3 contains 17 residues. CDR3 DNA sequence: TGTGCCAGCAGCTTACGAGTAGCGGGAGATATGGGGAATGAGCAGTTCTTC. This sequence encodes CASSLRVAGDMGNEQFF.

This clonotype was counted ten times or more. The chain links TRBV27 to TRBJ2-5, with 12 bases identical to TRBD1. The trim removed 5 bases at V and 5 bases at J, leaving 9 bases unmatched. The CDR3 spans 16 residues. The germline CDR1 and CDR2 sequences are MNHEY and SMNVEV (reference sequence). Here the CDR3 reads CASSRQPGQGAETQYF. The CDR3 coding sequence is TGTGCCAGCAGTCGACAGCCGGGACAGGGGGCCGAGACCCAGTACTTC.

This clonotype was seen ten or more times. This chain connects TRBV28 to TRBJ1-2, with no clear D. V gave up 1 base and J gave up 3 bases, with 12 bases separating them. CDR1 is MDHEN, CDR2 SYDVKM, per germline. The CDR3 loop spans 15 amino acids. The DNA for the CDR3 is TGTGCCAGCAGTTTATTCGGGAGAAAAGACTATGGCTACACCTTC. Its protein is CASSLFGRKDYGYTF.

The rearrangement uses TRBV7-2 and TRBJ2-3; TRBD2 agrees at 16 bases. The CDR3 sequence is 17 residues long. V shed 5 bases, J shed 2 bases, and the junction held 4 bases outside the gene matches. The germline V gene has CDR1 SGHTA and CDR2 FQGNSA. The CDR3 sequence: CASSQGTSGRATDTQYF. The CDR3 nucleotides read TGTGCCAGCAGCCAAGGGACTAGCGGGAGGGCCACAGATACGCAGTATTTT.

This clonotype was seen more than once but under ten times. V gene TRBV20-1 combines with J gene TRBJ1-5; a weak D match, TRBD1 (6 bases). The V gene's germline CDR1 is DFQATT and CDR2 SNEGSKA (reference sequence). CDR3 length equals 15 residues. The V and J ends lost 4 bases and 6 bases respectively, with 19 bases between them. The CDR3 DNA follows: TGCAGTGCTATGGACAGCGTGTACCCGAGTCAGCCCCAGCATTTT. This encodes CSAMDSVYPSQPQHF.

The V and J genes are TRBV7-9 and TRBJ1-4, with D unclear. The germline gives CDR1 SEHNR, CDR2 FQNEAQ (reference sequence). The CDR3 is made up of 12 amino acids. V shed 4 bases and J shed 4 bases, with 4 bases lying between them. CDR3 coding DNA: TGTGCCAGCAGCTCCTTTAATGAAAAACTGTTTTTT. Amino acid sequence: CASSSFNEKLFF.

This clonotype showed up many times. The V and J genes are TRBV3-1 and TRBJ2-1; D is unclear. Trimming shortened V by 3 bases and J by 9 bases, and 15 bases separated the two germline ends. CDR3 length equals 14 residues. Looked up from germline, CDR1 is LGHDT and CDR2 is YNNKEL (reference sequence). The chain's CDR3 is CASSQLARTGEQFF. CDR3 coding DNA: TGTGCCAGCAGCCAGCTCGCTAGGACCGGTGAGCAGTTCTTC.

This clonotype came up a few times. A read error may account for a junction end that differs from germline. The CDR3 nucleotides are TGCGCCAGCAGCCAAGGGGCCGGGACTAGATACTACGAGCAGTACTTC. Its translation: CASSQGAGTRYYEQYF. The gene calls are TRBV7-9 and TRBJ2-7, with TRBD2 matching over 8 bases. From germline, CDR1 is SEHNR and CDR2 FQNEAQ (reference sequence). The CDR3 extends over 16 amino acids.

The J gene is TRBJ1-3, the V gene TRBV28, with a possible D match to TRBD1 (6 bases). In germline, CDR1 is MDHEN, CDR2 SYDVKM. Trimming removed 6 bases at V and 9 bases at J, with 18 bases between. The CDR3 consists of 14 residues. The CDR3 DNA follows: TGTGCCAGCAGGCCGGACAGTTCCGGAGGCACCATATATTTT. Translated: CASRPDSSGGTIYF.

This clonotype appeared once. This chain uses TRBV7-9 with TRBJ1-2; TRBD1 is a possible D gene (5 bases). Trimming pared 5 bases from V and 5 bases from J, leaving 15 bases between. The CDR3 contains 14 residues. The germline V gene encodes CDR1 SEHNR and CDR2 FQNEAQ (reference sequence). DNA for the CDR3: TGTGCCAGCAGCATTTGGACAAAAACGTATGGCTACACCTTC. This translates into CASSIWTKTYGYTF.

The rearrangement joins TRBV29-1 to TRBJ2-2; 8 bases agree with TRBD1. The junction had 4 bases not matched to a gene; V was cut back by 6 bases and J by 1 base. The CDR3 length is 14 residues. Per germline, CDR1 SQVTM and CDR2 ANQGSEA. CDR3 nucleotides: TGCAGCGTCCTGGACAGGGTGAACACCGGGGAGCTGTTTTTT. It specifies CSVLDRVNTGELFF.

This rearrangement joins TRBV11-2 to TRBJ2-3, with 14 bases lining up with TRBD2. With 6 bases clipped from V and 5 bases from J, the junction kept 4 bases outside the gene matches. The CDR3 extends over 15 amino acids. Germline V lookup: CDR1 SGHAT, CDR2 FQNNGV. CDR3 sequence reads: CASRTSGRAIDTQYF. The CDR3 DNA sequence: TGTGCCAGCAGGACTAGCGGGAGGGCCATAGATACGCAGTATTTT.

The chain combines TRBV27 with TRBJ2-6; D uncertain. V lost 1 base and J lost 0, with 7 bases in between. CDR1 and CDR2 (germline): MNHEY, SMNVEV (reference sequence). The CDR3 consists of 16 residues. The CDR3 DNA reads as TGTGCCAGCAGTTTATTCATATCCTCTGGGGCCAACGTCCTGACTTTC. Translation: CASSLFISSGANVLTF.

This clonotype appeared many times. The chain combines TRBV6-1 with TRBJ2-7; tentative D call: TRBD1 (6 bases). The V end lost 6 bases, the J end lost 1 base, and 13 bases lay between the germline ends. Germline values: CDR1 MNHNS, CDR2 SASEGT. The CDR3 covers 14 residues. This CDR3 reads CASSSGQRSYEQYF. The CDR3, as DNA: TGTGCCAGCAGCTCGGGACAACGATCCTACGAGCAGTACTTC.

This clonotype occurred many times. The chain is built from TRBV18 and TRBJ2-1; 9 bases map to TRBD2. There are 15 residues in the CDR3. The germline CDR1 and CDR2 sequences are KGHSH and LQKENI. V gave up 1 base and J gave up 5 bases; unmatched junction bases: 3. The CDR3 DNA reads TGTGCCAGCTCACCACTTGCTAGCGGGGACAATGAGCAGTTCTTC. Residues: CASSPLASGDNEQFF.

This clonotype was observed many times. The V gene is TRBV6-6, the J gene TRBJ2-1, with 8 bases that match TRBD1. Germline-derived CDR1 and CDR2 are MNHNY and SVGAGI (reference sequence). Germline trimming cut 2 bases from V and 2 bases from J; bases unmatched to any gene: 8. This CDR3 contains 17 residues. This CDR3 reads CASSYTKTGGTYNEQFF. The CDR3 coding sequence is TGTGCCAGCAGTTACACGAAAACAGGGGGAACCTACAATGAGCAGTTCTTC.

The chain recombines TRBV6-6 with TRBJ2-3; 9 bases are shared with TRBD2. The junction had 9 bases not matched to a gene; V was cut back by 2 bases and J by 0 bases. Germline assignment: CDR1 MNHNY and CDR2 SVGAGI (reference sequence). The CDR3 loop spans 18 amino acids. The CDR3, as DNA: TGTGCCAGCAGTTACAGGGCGGGGGGGGTACTTAGCACAGATACGCAGTATTTT. Translated, it gives CASSYRAGGVLSTDTQYF.

The sample holds many counts of this clonotype. The chain employs TRBV2 and TRBJ2-3; TRBD2 is a possible D gene (6 bases). Germline CDR1 is SNHLY and CDR2 is FYNNEI. Trimming removed 4 bases at V and 5 bases at J, with 16 bases between. There are 15 residues in the CDR3. The DNA of the CDR3 is TGTGCCAGCAGTGCGGGAGAGGTTATTGGAGATACGCAGTATTTT. Its translation: CASSAGEVIGDTQYF.

This clonotype appeared a few times. V gene TRBV10-2 combines with J gene TRBJ2-7, with D hard to call. The CDR3 sequence is 11 residues long. Germline V lookup: CDR1 WSHSY, CDR2 SAAADI. The ends were cut back, 8 bases at V and 6 bases at J, with 11 bases in the middle. Here the CDR3 DNA reads TGCGCCAGCCGAGTGGGAACCGAGCAGTACTTC. Its translation: CASRVGTEQYF.

The chain is built from TRBV4-1 and TRBJ2-1; 12 bases align to TRBD2. This CDR3 has 19 residues. Trimming removed 4 bases from V and 7 bases from J; junction bases left unmatched: 17. Germline CDR1 and CDR2: MGHRA and YSYEKL. The CDR3 protein is CASSPFLLTSGGGRNEQFF. Here the CDR3 DNA reads TGCGCCAGCAGCCCCTTTCTCCTGACTAGCGGGGGCGGACGGAATGAGCAGTTCTTC.

The sample holds a few counts of this clonotype. V and J are TRBV11-2 and TRBJ2-3; D remains unclear. The CDR3 runs to 15 residues. V dropped 1 base and J dropped 5 bases, with 13 bases sitting between them. Germline V gene data show CDR1 as SGHAT and CDR2 as FQNNGV. As DNA, the CDR3 is TGTGCCAGCAGCTTAGGGCCTAGGAAAGTAGATACGCAGTATTTT. Its translation is CASSLGPRKVDTQYF. Using reference TRBV11-2 and TRBJ2-3 for the parts outside the CDR3, the full variable domain is EAGVAQSPRYKIIEKRQSVAFWCNPISGHATLYWYQQILGQGPKLLIQFQNNGVVDDSQLPKDRFSAERLKGVDSTLKIQPAKLEDSAVYLCASSLGPRKVDTQYFGPGTRLTVL.

This clonotype was recorded at least ten times. The chain uses TRBV28 and TRBJ1-6; the D gene is possibly TRBD1 (5 bases). The germline gives CDR1 MDHEN, CDR2 SYDVKM. V was clipped by 2 bases and J by 6 bases, with 11 bases between them. CDR3 size: 15 residues. CDR3 region: CASSLGGYGNSPLHF. DNA for the CDR3: TGTGCCAGCAGTTTAGGGGGATACGGTAATTCACCCCTCCACTTT.

This clonotype was seen a few times. V usage is TRBV6-1 and J usage is TRBJ2-7, with 11 bases that match TRBD2. The CDR3 extends over 16 amino acids. The junction had 9 bases not matched to a gene; V was cut back by 6 bases and J by 2 bases. The V gene's germline CDR1 is MNHNS and CDR2 SASEGT. DNA for the CDR3: TGTGCCAGCAGCATAGCGGGGGGGTCTAGCCCCTACGAGCAGTACTTC. It codes for CASSIAGGSSPYEQYF.

This clonotype has at least ten counts. In DNA, the CDR3 is TGCGCCAGCAGCTTGAAGCCTGGAGAGCAGTACTTC. Translation gives CASSLKPGEQYF. V usage is TRBV5-1 and J usage is TRBJ2-7; D remains ambiguous. Trimming removed 1 base from V and 7 bases from J, with 9 bases in between. The CDR3 loop spans 12 amino acids. CDR1 is SGHRS, CDR2 YFSETQ, per germline.